This TCR beta chain derives from a study of T cells in Graves' hyperthyroidism and ophthalmopathy. Overall study findings and caveats: From stable hyperthyroidism, ophthalmopathy was set apart by a 13 V-J model.

The study left out patients who had uncontrolled infection, other autoimmune disease, pregnancy or lactation. Each diagnosis drew on symptoms, thyroxine, TRAb, thyroid ultrasound and orbital computed tomography findings. Out of approximately 10 ml of fresh peripheral blood came the PBMCs. This CDR3 spans 14 amino acids. CDR1 DFQATT and CDR2 SNEGSKA come from the germline V gene (reference sequence). This clonotype was seen a few times. What it binds is not known. A read error may produce the germline difference seen at one junction end. RNA transcripts yielded amplified TCR beta CDR3 regions. First-round RT-PCR with HTBI primers amplified the TCR CDR3 region. Via MiXCR, TCRdb re-called the multiplex PCR reads, giving one row per CDR3 protein. The profile covers around 300,000 distinct CDR3 sequences, with about 15% appearing a single time and about 26% taken by the ten largest.

The chain is built from TRBV20-1 and TRBJ2-5; D might be TRBD1 (6 bases). The sequenced material came from blood. The TCR sequence derives from a woman aged 25 to 39 with Graves' hyperthyroidism. CDR3 protein: CSASDRRAQETQHF. CDR3 nucleotide sequence: TGCAGTGCTAGTGACAGGAGAGCTCAAGAGACCCAGCACTTC.